This T cell receptor (beta chain) was captured by sequencing in a study of T cell responses to AZD1222 COVID-19 vaccine (dated by TCRdb to about 2021). Notes on the research overall: TCR sequencing covered 230 to 250 trial participants: 200 to 210 given two doses of AZD1222 and 26 given two doses of MenACWY control vaccine. Trial participants were enrolled into age subgroups of 18-55, 56-69 and 70-plus years, which contained around 140, 26 and 57 TCR-sequenced participants, respectively. The research as a whole found: The 56-69-year group was small, and its depth increase did not reach significance, likely because of low power. Reportedly, close to half of the unique spike-specific TCRs recognized epitopes lying outside the regions that are mutated in the B.1.351 and B.1.1.7 variants. Because no day 14 peak-response samples were available, repertoires were characterized only after the peak T cell response. Participants were mostly white British and included more females than males, and it was suggested by the authors that clonal diversity may have been underestimated. Conclusions about previously exposed vaccinees are limited, since just six AZD1222 recipients were seropositive for SARS-CoV-2 at baseline. The whole spike protein was spanned by vaccine-associated CD4 TCRs, and dominant responses were seen in regions 160-218 and 743-854. A significant rise in spike-specific TCR breadth and depth was observed after two AZD1222 doses relative to day 0 and relative to MenACWY recipients.

In light of the paper, this sample's time point label describes: about 28 days (+/-7) after the second vaccine dose. AZD1222 recipients whose second dose came at about 4 weeks and those whose second dose came at about 12 weeks were combined into one group, since spike-specific TCR depth and breadth did not differ between the two schedules. The vaccinee samples were drawn from two UK trials, COV001 and COV002, one of which was a single-blind randomized controlled phase 2/3 trial testing AZD1222 (ChAdOx1 nCoV-19) in healthy adults. For TCRbeta chain sequencing, PBMC samples were collected from trial participants at day 0 and at day 28 after the second dose. This clone was observed a single time. Its antigen has not been determined. No base qualities exist here, and no much larger clone lies one base off it. Counted from cysteine to phenylalanine, this CDR3 has 14 amino acids. The only DNA kept is the CDR3, 42 bases in frame from the first base. Sequences SGHTA (CDR1) and FQGTGA (CDR2) are obtained from the germline V gene. The junction carries 7 bases between V and J, which are trimmed by 2 bases and 0 bases respectively.

The CDR3 regions of human TCRbeta chains were subjected to immunosequencing. Under the source paper's analysis protocol: Repertoire TCRs were checked for matches against a reference library of SARS-CoV-2-specific TCRs that had been generated using the MIRA antigen-specificity platform. Breadth meant the fraction of unique TCRs that were SARS-CoV-2-associated, whereas depth meant the fraction of total T cells that were SARS-CoV-2-associated. Using the MIRA data, each spike-specific TCR was assigned both to the spike region to which the TCR was reactive and to a CD4 or CD8 class. Log10-transformed breadth and depth values were compared by one-way ANOVA with Sidak's multiple comparisons tests. TCRdb limited this immuneACCESS table to in-frame rearrangements with V and J called. A share of clones is missing; checked studies link under half to unresolved V genes, and the rest is unexplained. V and J calls and clone size are given by that table; D and trimming were obtained from the DNA. The sample table holds about 180,000 clones, of which 88% were seen once. The leading ten clones occupy roughly 11% of the sample.

The sequenced sample was peripheral blood, obtained 28 days after the second AZD1222 dose. The chain couples TRBV7-3 to TRBJ2-5, with the D gene not clear enough to name. This receptor was identified in an adult who received the AZD1222 COVID-19 vaccine. The CDR3 protein: CASSLDLYQETQYF. The DNA is TGTGCCAGCAGCTTAGATTTGTACCAAGAGACCCAGTACTTC.